This T cell receptor beta chain was recovered during a study of CD8 T cells in Susac syndrome. Across the whole study: Blood was drawn from patients with Susac syndrome. At that point, they were therapy-naive, on corticosteroids, or on intravenous immunoglobulin alone.

As for this clonotype: The antigen is unknown.

Peripheral blood CD8+ and CD4+ T cells were profiled by TCR beta sequencing. Study results and caveats: In Susac patients, clonal expansion was not detected in CD4+ cells.

Random hexamers served to reverse transcribe roughly 0.5 to 1 ug RNA. TCRdb passed the immunoSEQ multiplex PCR reads through MiXCR, listing each CDR3 protein once. The sample yields more than 100,000 distinct CDR3 sequences, nearly 96% seen once. V lost 10 bases and J lost 2, with 14 bases in between. Germline-derived CDR1 and CDR2 are LNHDA and SQIVND (reference sequence). This CDR3 has 13 amino acids. Sequencing was carried out using CD4+ T cells from PBMCs. The receptor was isolated from a human donor with Susac syndrome. The chain combines TRBV19 with TRBJ2-5; D remains ambiguous. In DNA, the CDR3 is TGTGCCACGGGTCAGACACTACAAGAGACCCAGTACTTC. Its translation is CATGQTLQETQYF.